Presented here are 28 T cell receptor beta chains from one specimen sequenced in a study of blood T cell repertoires in COVID-19. The repertoire was sequenced with immunoSEQ multiplex PCR; TCRdb's copy has only in-frame clones and lacks some. The sample lists about 64,000 clones, roughly four fifths occurring once. Specimen: peripheral blood. The receptors originated from a human donor in a cohort sampled during active COVID-19.

This clone was seen only once. The chain carries TRBV10-3 and TRBJ1-1, with a possible D match to TRBD1 (5 bases). V was trimmed by 0 bases and J by 6 bases, leaving 8 bases between them. The germline CDR1 and CDR2 sequences are ENHRY and SYGVKD. This CDR3 comprises 13 residues. CDR3 sequence (DNA): TGTGCCATCAGTGAGTCGGGGGGTCCTGAAGCTTTCTTT. Its protein is CAISESGGPEAFF.

CDR3 in DNA: TGTGCCACCAGCAGAGGGGGACAGTACTATGGCTACACCTTC. This translates into CATSRGGQYYGYTF. The chain couples TRBV15 to TRBJ1-2; 7 bases line up with TRBD1. CDR3 length: 14 amino acids. Germline loops: CDR1 LNHNV, CDR2 YYDKDF (reference sequence). Losses at the gene ends were 1 base for V and 3 bases for J; bases not matched to a gene: 2.

CDR3 in DNA: TGTGCCTGGAGAGCCTTCCAAGAGACCCAGTACTTC. The encoded protein is CAWRAFQETQYF. This chain uses TRBV30 with TRBJ2-5; the D is unclear. V dropped 3 bases and J dropped 1 base, with 6 bases sitting between them. Germline V gives CDR1 GTSNPN, CDR2 SVGIG (reference sequence). There are 12 residues in the CDR3.

The rearrangement links TRBV6-2 or TRBV6-3 to TRBJ2-3, with D maybe TRBD2 (6 bases). CDR3 length: 15 amino acids. Germline loops: CDR1 MNHEY, CDR2 SVGEGT. V shed 7 bases and J shed 0 bases, with 14 bases lying between them. The DNA of the CDR3 is TGTGCCAGCACCCCCGGGCGGGGAAGCACAGATACGCAGTATTTT. It encodes CASTPGRGSTDTQYF.

This clone was observed once. This rearrangement joins TRBV13 to TRBJ2-1, with TRBD2 identical over 7 bases. The germline CDR1 and CDR2 sequences are PRHDT and FYEKMQ (reference sequence). V lost 5 bases and J lost 4; bases outside the gene matches: 5. The CDR3 spans 14 residues. The CDR3 DNA reads TGTGCCAGCAGCGAGCCCGGGAGGTACAATGAGCAGTTCTTC. Protein product: CASSEPGRYNEQFF. The entire variable domain, with the rest obtained from reference TRBV13 and TRBJ2-1, is as follows: AAGVIQSPRHLIKEKRETATLKCYPIPRHDTVYWYQQGPGQDPQFLISFYEKMQSDKGSIPDRFSAQQFSDYHSELNMSSLELGDSALYFCASSEPGRYNEQFFGPGTRLTVL.

This clone was observed once. The V call is TRBV29-1, the J call TRBJ2-5; TRBD1 agrees at 7 bases. Germline CDR1 and CDR2: SQVTM and ANQGSEA. CDR3 size: 12 residues. Trimming removed 4 bases from V and 5 bases from J; junction bases left unmatched: 4. The CDR3 sequence: CSVGRQGETQYF. In nucleotides, the CDR3 is TGCAGCGTTGGTAGACAGGGTGAGACCCAGTACTTC. Together with reference TRBV29-1 and TRBJ2-5, the CDR3 gives the full variable domain: SAVISQKPSRDICQRGTSLTIQCQVDSQVTMMFWYRQQPGQSLTLIATANQGSEATYESGFVIDKFPISRPNLTFSTLTVSNMSPEDSSIYLCSVGRQGETQYFGPGTRLLVL.

The chain carries TRBV5-1 and TRBJ2-2, with TRBD1 identical over 8 bases. After removal of 3 bases from V and 6 bases from J, the junction contained 4 bases not matched to a gene. Per germline, CDR1 SGHRS and CDR2 YFSETQ. This CDR3 region has 14 residues. The CDR3 sequence: CASSSGQVPGELFF. The CDR3 DNA sequence: TGCGCCAGCAGCTCGGGACAGGTTCCCGGGGAGCTGTTTTTT. Full variable domain (remainder filled in from reference TRBV5-1 and TRBJ2-2): KAGVTQTPRYLIKTRGQQVTLSCSPISGHRSVSWYQQTPGQGLQFLFEYFSETQRNKGNFPGRFSGRQFSNSRSEMNVSTLELGDSALYLCASSSGQVPGELFFGEGSRLTVL.

The rearrangement uses TRBV6-6 and TRBJ1-2, with 9 bases that match TRBD1. J gave up 8 bases and V 6 bases, and 10 bases lay outside the gene matches. Germline V gene data show CDR1 as MNHNY and CDR2 as SVGAGI (reference sequence). The CDR3 length is 14 residues. CDR3 region: CASRSDRGDRGYTF. CDR3 sequence (DNA): TGTGCCAGCAGATCGGACAGGGGAGATCGCGGCTACACCTTC.

This clone came up a few times. The genes are TRBV9 and TRBJ1-2; unclear D gene. The CDR3 loop spans 13 amino acids. The germline gives CDR1 SGDLS, CDR2 YYNGEE. V was trimmed by 0 bases and J by 6 bases, leaving 9 bases between them. The CDR3: CASSVEGGDGYTF. In DNA form, the CDR3 reads TGTGCCAGCAGCGTAGAAGGCGGGGATGGCTACACCTTC.

The CDR3 spells CASWSGGGETQYF. The CDR3 nucleotides read TGTGCCAGCTGGAGCGGGGGTGGGGAGACCCAGTACTTC. The rearrangement links TRBV2 to TRBJ2-5; 8 bases map to TRBD2. Looked up from germline, CDR1 is SNHLY and CDR2 is FYNNEI. The length of the CDR3 is 13 residues. V was pared by 8 bases and J by 5 bases, with 7 bases of the junction left unmatched.

The chain couples TRBV19 to TRBJ1-6, with TRBD1 identical over 10 bases. Germline V gene sequence: CDR1 LNHDA, CDR2 SQIVND (reference sequence). Germline trimming cut 5 bases from V and 2 bases from J; bases unmatched to any gene: 6. There are 17 residues in the CDR3. The CDR3 region is CASSSDRGLTYNSPLHF. For the CDR3, the DNA is TGTGCCAGTAGTTCGGACAGGGGGTTAACCTATAATTCACCCCTCCACTTT.

V gene TRBV7-6 combines with J gene TRBJ2-5, with unresolved D. Germline CDR1 and CDR2: SGHVS and FNYEAQ. The CDR3 runs 13 residues. The V and J ends lost 1 base and 4 bases respectively, with 7 bases between them. The CDR3: CASSLVLGETQYF. In DNA form, the CDR3 reads TGTGCCAGCAGCTTAGTACTTGGAGAGACCCAGTACTTC.

This chain uses TRBV6-1 with TRBJ2-7; 7 nucleotides line up with TRBD2. Per germline, CDR1 MNHNS and CDR2 SASEGT. Trimming cost V 8 bases and J 0 bases; bases outside gene matches: 4. This CDR3 comprises 13 residues. CDR3 in DNA: TGTGCCAGCGGGGAGGGGAACTCCTACGAGCAGTACTTC. Protein: CASGEGNSYEQYF.

The chain recombines TRBV28 with TRBJ2-3; 9 positions agree with TRBD1. The CDR3 runs to 14 residues. Per the germline V gene, CDR1 is MDHEN and CDR2 is SYDVKM. V was clipped by 6 bases and J by 5 bases; unmatched bases: 6. The CDR3 DNA sequence: TGTGCCAGCAGAACGACAGGGGGGGGAGATACGCAGTATTTT. As protein: CASRTTGGGDTQYF.

The chain uses TRBV9 and TRBJ2-3; D not certain. The CDR3 has 14 amino acids. V lost 0 bases, J lost 1 base, and 6 bases lay in between. Germline V CDR1 and CDR2: SGDLS, YYNGEE. CDR3 protein: CASSVDYRTDTQYF. CDR3 coding DNA: TGTGCCAGCAGCGTAGACTACCGCACAGATACGCAGTATTTT.

This sequence joins TRBV2 and TRBJ1-1; TRBD1 agrees at 9 bases. CDR1 and CDR2 (germline): SNHLY, FYNNEI. Trimming removed 7 bases from V and 0 bases from J; junction bases left unmatched: 3. The CDR3 runs 14 residues. The CDR3 is CASIGTGLNTEAFF. For the CDR3, the DNA is TGTGCCAGCATTGGGACAGGGTTGAACACTGAAGCTTTCTTT. The variable domain in full, completed from reference TRBV2 and TRBJ1-1, reads EPEVTQTPSHQVTQMGQEVILRCVPISNHLYFYWYRQILGQKVEFLVSFYNNEISEKSEIFDDQFSVERPDGSNFTLKIRSTKLEDSAMYFCASIGTGLNTEAFFGQGTRLTVV.

V usage is TRBV7-3 and J usage is TRBJ2-3; the match to TRBD2 covers 8 bases. J gave up 6 bases and V 6 bases, and 8 bases lay outside the gene matches. CDR3 length equals 14 residues. Germline V CDR1 and CDR2: SGHTA, FQGTGA. The CDR3 region is CASSIYGGADTQYF. The CDR3, as DNA: TGTGCCAGCAGTATCTACGGGGGGGCGGATACGCAGTATTTT.

This chain uses TRBV7-8 with TRBJ2-1; the match to TRBD2 covers 11 bases. CDR1 and CDR2 from the germline V gene are SGHVS and FQNEAQ. The junction had 4 bases not matched to a gene; V was cut back by 2 bases and J by 4 bases. This CDR3 spans 16 amino acids. CDR3 DNA: TGTGCCAGCAGCTTAATGCCTAGCGGGGGGTACAATGAGCAGTTCTTC. Translated, it gives CASSLMPSGGYNEQFF.

The V call is TRBV5-1, the J call TRBJ2-3; no definite D call. The ends were cut back, 0 bases at V and 4 bases at J, with 9 bases in the middle. Germline V CDR1 and CDR2: SGHRS, YFSETQ. This CDR3 comprises 14 residues. The CDR3 loop reads CASSLAGSSDTQYF. The CDR3 DNA follows: TGCGCCAGCAGCTTGGCGGGTAGCTCAGATACGCAGTATTTT.

This clone has only one observation. The J gene is TRBJ1-4, the V gene TRBV18; perhaps TRBD1 as D (5 bases). The CDR3 has 15 residues. Between the trimmed V and J ends, which lost 2 bases and 7 bases, there was a span of 14 bases. Germline CDR1 and CDR2: KGHSH and LQKENI. CDR3 sequence reads: CASSPISGGSEKLFF. CDR3 in DNA: TGTGCCAGCTCACCAATCTCGGGGGGAAGTGAAAAACTGTTTTTT.

The chain joins TRBV10-1 to TRBJ2-7; D not resolved. The CDR3 runs to 13 residues. V was clipped by 2 bases and J by 4 bases, with 9 bases between them. CDR1 is WNHNN and CDR2 is SYGVQD in the germline V gene (reference sequence). The CDR3 coding sequence is TGCGCCAGCAGTGAGCCTCACAGATACGAGCAGTACTTC. Encoded protein: CASSEPHRYEQYF.

The rearrangement links TRBV4-3 to TRBJ1-1, with a possible D match to TRBD1 (6 bases). Germline values: CDR1 LGHNA, CDR2 YSLEER. V was shortened by 4 bases and J by 3 bases, with 12 bases between the two germline ends. This CDR3 is 14 amino acids long. CDR3 sequence (DNA): TGCGCCAGCAGCCTAACAGGGCTAGACACTGAAGCTTTCTTT. The encoded protein is CASSLTGLDTEAFF.

The genes are TRBV9 and TRBJ2-2, with a tentative D call TRBD1 (6 bases). The germline V gene encodes CDR1 SGDLS and CDR2 YYNGEE. The CDR3 is made up of 14 amino acids. V was cut by 0 bases and J by 5 bases, with 8 bases left in between. The CDR3 loop is CASSVAGTTGELFF. CDR3 DNA: TGTGCCAGCAGCGTAGCCGGGACAACCGGGGAGCTGTTTTTT.

The chain has TRBV7-2 and TRBJ2-7, with D possibly TRBD2 on 5 matching bases. Trimming pared 1 base from V and 2 bases from J, leaving 15 bases between. From germline, CDR1 is SGHTA and CDR2 FQGNSA. The CDR3 contains 16 residues. The CDR3 is CASSLGLNTNPYEQYF. CDR3 nucleotide sequence: TGTGCCAGCAGCTTAGGACTAAACACGAACCCCTACGAGCAGTACTTC.

The chain uses TRBV11-1 and TRBJ2-1, with 7 bases fitting TRBD2. V shed 2 bases, J shed 4 bases, and the junction held 5 bases outside the gene matches. The CDR3 runs 15 residues. Germline CDR1 and CDR2: SGHAT and FQDESV (reference sequence). For the CDR3, the DNA is TGTGCCAGCAGCTTAACCGGGGGGACTTACAATGAGCAGTTCTTC. It is translated as CASSLTGGTYNEQFF.

The V call is TRBV11-2, the J call TRBJ1-1; no clear D. The V and J ends lost 5 bases and 6 bases respectively, with 7 bases between them. Germline loops: CDR1 SGHAT, CDR2 FQNNGV. The CDR3 totals 11 residues. The CDR3 DNA reads TGTGCCAGCAGCCCGAGCGCTGAAGCTTTCTTT. Protein sequence: CASSPSAEAFF.

The chain recombines TRBV5-1 with TRBJ2-3, with a tentative D call TRBD1 (5 bases). V lost 0 bases and J lost 4, with 9 bases in between. Germline V gene sequence: CDR1 SGHRS, CDR2 YFSETQ. The CDR3 has 14 amino acids. Written as DNA, the CDR3 is TGCGCCAGCAGCTTGGGTCAGGGCCCAGATACGCAGTATTTT. This translates into CASSLGQGPDTQYF.

The chain combines TRBV19 with TRBJ1-1; D is unresolved. CDR1 LNHDA and CDR2 SQIVND come from the germline V gene (reference sequence). The V end was cut by 1 base, the J end by 2 bases, with 11 bases between. There are 15 residues in the CDR3. DNA of the CDR3: TGTGCCAGTAGTATAGCCCTGCGGCCAAACACTGAAGCTTTCTTT. Protein sequence: CASSIALRPNTEAFF.